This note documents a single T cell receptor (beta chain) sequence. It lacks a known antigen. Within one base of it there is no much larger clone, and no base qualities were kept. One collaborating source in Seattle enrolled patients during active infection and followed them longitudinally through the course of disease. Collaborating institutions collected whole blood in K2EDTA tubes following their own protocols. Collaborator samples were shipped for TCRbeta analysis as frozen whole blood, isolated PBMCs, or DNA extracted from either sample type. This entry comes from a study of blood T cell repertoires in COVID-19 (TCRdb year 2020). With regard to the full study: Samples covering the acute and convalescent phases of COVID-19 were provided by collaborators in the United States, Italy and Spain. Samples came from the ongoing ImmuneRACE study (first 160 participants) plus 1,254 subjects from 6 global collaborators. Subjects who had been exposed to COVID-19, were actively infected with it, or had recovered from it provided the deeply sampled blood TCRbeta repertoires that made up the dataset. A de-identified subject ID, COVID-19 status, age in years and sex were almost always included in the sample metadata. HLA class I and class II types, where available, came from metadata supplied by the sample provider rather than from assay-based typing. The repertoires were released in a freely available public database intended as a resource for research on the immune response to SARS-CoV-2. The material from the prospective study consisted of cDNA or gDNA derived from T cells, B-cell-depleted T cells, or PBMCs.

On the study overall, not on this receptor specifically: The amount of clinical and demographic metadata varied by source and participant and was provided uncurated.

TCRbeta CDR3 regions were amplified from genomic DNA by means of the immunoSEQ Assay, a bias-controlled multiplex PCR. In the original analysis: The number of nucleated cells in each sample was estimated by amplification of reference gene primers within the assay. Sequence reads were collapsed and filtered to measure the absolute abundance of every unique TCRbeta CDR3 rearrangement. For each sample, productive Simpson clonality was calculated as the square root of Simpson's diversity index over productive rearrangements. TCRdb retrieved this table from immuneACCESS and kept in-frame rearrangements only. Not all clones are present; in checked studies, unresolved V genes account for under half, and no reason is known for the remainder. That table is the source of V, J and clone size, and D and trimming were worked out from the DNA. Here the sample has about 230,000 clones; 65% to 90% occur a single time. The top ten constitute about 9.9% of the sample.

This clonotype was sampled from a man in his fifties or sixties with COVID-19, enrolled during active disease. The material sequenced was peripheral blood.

CDR3 region: CASSTTGSSTEAFF. The nucleotide sequence reads as follows: TGTGCCAGCAGTACGACAGGGTCTTCCACTGAAGCTTTCTTT. This chain joins TRBV6-2 or TRBV6-3 to TRBJ1-1; TRBD1 agrees with 7 junctional bases. Relative to germline, V is missing 5 bases and J is missing 4 bases, with 7 bases of the junction outside any gene match. Reading from cysteine to phenylalanine, the CDR3 counts 14 amino acids. Of the read, only the CDR3 DNA is kept; its 42 bases are in frame from base 1. CDR1 is given as MNHEY and CDR2 as SVGEGT, both from the germline V gene.